A single sample gave rise to the 2 T cell receptor beta chains below, sequenced in a study of T cell responses to AZD1222 COVID-19 vaccine. Clones were read by immunoSEQ multiplex PCR, and TCRdb kept only the in-frame ones, dropping some. The top ten clones hold 2.5% to 4% of a sample with some 120,000 clones, 93% of them seen once. This material consisted of peripheral blood, taken on day 0 of AZD1222 vaccination. These receptors were obtained from an adult in good health.

The gene calls are TRBV6-5 and TRBJ1-5; D is unresolved. V lost 7 bases and J 0 bases, leaving 7 bases between the germline ends. This CDR3 is 13 amino acids long. Germline V gene sequence: CDR1 MNHEY, CDR2 SVGAGI. For the CDR3, the DNA is TGTGCCAGCACAGCCTATAGCAATCAGCCCCAGCATTTT. It yields the protein CASTAYSNQPQHF.

V gene TRBV9 combines with J gene TRBJ2-7, with 10 bases matching TRBD2. Germline values: CDR1 SGDLS, CDR2 YYNGEE. The CDR3 is made up of 15 amino acids. The trim removed 3 bases at V and 1 base at J, leaving 4 bases unmatched. The CDR3 reads CASSGGLAESYEQYF. CDR3 nucleotides: TGTGCCAGCAGCGGTGGACTAGCGGAATCCTACGAGCAGTACTTC.